Below are 29 T cell receptor beta chains sequenced from a single sample in a study of cytomegalovirus exposure and HLA in healthy donors. The primer mix had 60 Vbeta and 13 Jbeta primers. Produced via immunoSEQ multiplex PCR; TCRdb's table is partial and in-frame only. The sample totals roughly 75,000 clones. The specimen sequenced was PBMCs. These receptors were obtained from a boy aged 5-17 years in good health and CMV-seronegative.

V is TRBV4-1 and J is TRBJ1-4, with D hard to call. CDR1 and CDR2 from the germline V gene are MGHRA and YSYEKL. Trimming removed 0 bases at V and 8 bases at J, with 10 bases between. The CDR3 has 14 residues. The CDR3 DNA is TGCGCCAGCAGCCAAGATTGGCAGGTCGAAAAACTGTTTTTT. The encoded protein is CASSQDWQVEKLFF.

The chain is built from TRBV10-3 and TRBJ2-7; D is perhaps TRBD1 (5 bases). Germline V CDR1 and CDR2: ENHRY, SYGVKD. The CDR3 extends over 14 amino acids. V lost 4 bases and J 2 bases, leaving 12 bases between the germline ends. The CDR3 region has the DNA TGTGCCATCAGTGTAAACAGGCCCCCCTACGAGCAGTACTTC. This encodes CAISVNRPPYEQYF.

V usage is TRBV2 and J usage is TRBJ1-3; TRBD1 aligns across 8 bases. Germline V gives CDR1 SNHLY, CDR2 FYNNEI. The CDR3 contains 15 residues. V lost 8 bases and J lost 4; bases outside the gene matches: 10. Written as DNA, the CDR3 is TGTGCCAGCCTACTGGACAGGGTAGGAGGAAACACCATATATTTT. Its translation is CASLLDRVGGNTIYF.

This chain uses TRBV6-1 with TRBJ1-5; TRBD1 is a possible D gene (5 bases). CDR1 and CDR2 (germline): MNHNS, SASEGT. This CDR3 region has 15 residues. V lost 1 base and J 7 bases, leaving 14 bases between the germline ends. The CDR3 DNA reads as TGTGCCAGCAGTGAAGAGGGAAGGGGAGGACAGCCCCAGCATTTT. It yields the protein CASSEEGRGGQPQHF.

This chain uses TRBV7-9 with TRBJ2-7; possibly TRBD1 for D (5 bases). V lost 5 bases and J lost 2, with 13 bases in between. The CDR3 extends over 14 amino acids. CDR1 SEHNR and CDR2 FQNEAQ come from the germline V gene (reference sequence). The CDR3 nucleotides read TGTGCCAGCAGCGACAGTAGGGCGACCTACGAGCAGTACTTC. The encoded protein is CASSDSRATYEQYF.

The chain links TRBV5-1 to TRBJ1-4, with 9 nucleotides matching TRBD1. Unmatched junction bases numbered 5, after V lost 4 bases and J lost 7 bases. There are 14 residues in the CDR3. Germline V lookup: CDR1 SGHRS, CDR2 YFSETQ. CDR3 protein: CASSVDRGFEKLFF. For the CDR3, the DNA is TGCGCCAGCAGCGTGGACAGGGGTTTTGAAAAACTGTTTTTT.

The chain links TRBV30 to TRBJ2-7; tentatively, D is TRBD1 (5 bases). The V gene's germline CDR1 is GTSNPN and CDR2 SVGIG (reference sequence). The V end lost 4 bases, the J end lost 4 bases, and 23 bases lay between the germline ends. This CDR3 region has 16 residues. The CDR3 reads CAWTPRLQGIVYEQYF. CDR3 nucleotide sequence: TGTGCCTGGACGCCCCGTTTGCAGGGTATAGTTTACGAGCAGTACTTC.

The V call is TRBV27, the J call TRBJ2-2, with 9 bases fitting TRBD1. This CDR3 has 15 amino acids. Germline assignment: CDR1 MNHEY and CDR2 SMNVEV (reference sequence). Trimming took 5 bases from V and 6 from J; bases not matched to a gene: 7. CDR3 sequence: CASSHGQGRAGELFF. The CDR3 nucleotides are TGTGCCAGCAGTCATGGACAGGGGAGGGCCGGGGAGCTGTTTTTT.

The gene calls are TRBV9 and TRBJ2-1; TRBD2 matches 11 bases. The CDR3 has 16 amino acids. V was clipped by 0 bases and J by 6 bases; unmatched bases: 5. CDR1 SGDLS and CDR2 YYNGEE come from the germline V gene. CDR3 in amino acids: CASSVAGGLAVNEQFF. The DNA for the CDR3 is TGTGCCAGCAGCGTAGCTGGGGGACTAGCGGTCAATGAGCAGTTCTTC.

This rearrangement joins TRBV6-5 to TRBJ2-3; 7 bases fit TRBD2. The CDR3 contains 16 residues. V shed 3 bases and J 0 bases; nucleotides not matched to a gene: 6. CDR1 and CDR2 from the germline V gene are MNHEY and SVGAGI. Here the CDR3 DNA reads TGTGCCAGCAGTTATCGCGGGAGCCTCAGCACAGATACGCAGTATTTT. Translation gives CASSYRGSLSTDTQYF.

The chain recombines TRBV18 with TRBJ1-3, with D possibly matching TRBD1 (6 bases). The germline V gene has CDR1 KGHSH and CDR2 LQKENI. Trimming shortened V by 3 bases and J by 1 base, and 13 bases separated the two germline ends. The CDR3 consists of 16 residues. CDR3 in DNA: TGTGCCAGCTCACCGGGACATCCAGAATCTGGAAACACCATATATTTT. Its protein is CASSPGHPESGNTIYF. The full variable domain, completed using reference TRBV18 and TRBJ1-3, is NAGVMQNPRHLVRRRGQEARLRCSPMKGHSHVYWYRQLPEEGLKFMVYLQKENIIDESGMPKERFSAEFPKEGPSILRIQQVVRGDSAAYFCASSPGHPESGNTIYFGEGSWLTVV.

V gene TRBV6-5 combines with J gene TRBJ2-7; a possible D gene is TRBD1 (6 bases). CDR3 length: 15 amino acids. V lost 2 bases and J 2 bases, leaving 13 bases between the germline ends. Germline CDR1 MNHEY, CDR2 SVGAGI. As DNA, the CDR3 is TGTGCCAGCAGTTACGGGGCAGGGGCTGCCTACGAGCAGTACTTC. As protein: CASSYGAGAAYEQYF.

The chain joins TRBV7-2 to TRBJ2-3; TRBD1 agrees at 7 bases. The CDR3 spans 14 residues. The V segment lost 3 bases and the J segment 4 bases; nucleotides outside the gene matches: 4. Germline CDR1 SGHTA, CDR2 FQGNSA. The CDR3 region is CASSFNRGSDTQYF. Written as DNA, the CDR3 is TGTGCCAGCAGCTTCAACAGGGGATCAGATACGCAGTATTTT.

The rearrangement uses TRBV25-1 and TRBJ1-1; D possibly corresponds to TRBD1 (5 bases). Germline loops: CDR1 MGHDK, CDR2 SYGVNS. The CDR3 covers 15 residues. The V and J ends lost 2 bases and 3 bases respectively, with 13 bases between them. The CDR3 region has the DNA TGTGCCAGCAGTGAAGGGACTACATGGGACACTGAAGCTTTCTTT. Protein sequence: CASSEGTTWDTEAFF.

This rearrangement joins TRBV7-9 to TRBJ1-2; TRBD1 aligns across 7 bases. The CDR3 consists of 14 residues. CDR1 is SEHNR, CDR2 FQNEAQ, per germline (reference sequence). Unmatched junction bases numbered 8, after V lost 2 bases and J lost 8 bases. CDR3 sequence reads: CASSLTGTALGYTF. DNA of the CDR3: TGTGCCAGCAGCTTAACCGGGACAGCCCTCGGCTACACCTTC.

The rearrangement links TRBV5-6 to TRBJ1-2; D perhaps matches TRBD1 (6 bases). This CDR3 is 15 amino acids long. Germline V gene lookup returns CDR1 SGHDT and CDR2 YYEEEE. Trimming removed 2 bases at V and 2 bases at J, with 13 bases between. DNA for the CDR3: TGTGCCAGCAGCTTTTACCTCAGGGGAAACTATGGCTACACCTTC. As protein: CASSFYLRGNYGYTF.

This chain joins TRBV27 and TRBJ2-1; 8 bases line up with TRBD1. CDR1 is MNHEY, CDR2 SMNVEV, per germline (reference sequence). CDR3 length: 14 amino acids. The junction had 6 bases not matched to a gene; V was cut back by 3 bases and J by 8 bases. The CDR3 DNA reads as TGTGCCAGCAGTTTGCCGGACAGGGTTTATGAGCAGTTCTTC. Its protein is CASSLPDRVYEQFF.

On this clone: The junction and the germline gene differ at one end; a read error may be behind it. V usage is TRBV5-6 and J usage is TRBJ1-1; D perhaps matches TRBD1 (6 bases). There are 16 residues in the CDR3. Germline V gives CDR1 SGHDT, CDR2 YYEEEE. The CDR3 coding sequence is TGTGCCAGCAGCTTGGGTTTACAGGGCAAGAACACTGAAGATTTCTTT. It encodes CASSLGLQGKNTEDFF.

The chain uses TRBV4-1 and TRBJ2-1; 13 nucleotides align to TRBD2. CDR3 length: 17 residues. The trim removed 1 base at V and 6 bases at J, leaving 6 bases unmatched. The V gene's germline CDR1 is MGHRA and CDR2 YSYEKL. CDR3 residues: CASSQVPGLAGANEQFF. In nucleotides, the CDR3 is TGCGCCAGCAGCCAAGTACCAGGACTAGCGGGAGCCAATGAGCAGTTCTTC.

The V and J genes are TRBV19 and TRBJ2-3; 7 positions agree with TRBD2. The CDR3 extends over 16 amino acids. From germline, CDR1 is LNHDA and CDR2 SQIVND (reference sequence). V was pared by 7 bases and J by 0 bases, with 10 bases of the junction left unmatched. The CDR3 loop is CASTSPGRESTDTQYF. CDR3 bases: TGTGCCAGTACCTCGCCCGGGCGGGAGAGCACAGATACGCAGTATTTT.

The chain carries TRBV10-3 and TRBJ2-1; 8 bases line up with TRBD1. The CDR3 consists of 13 residues. V was clipped by 9 bases and J by 4 bases; unmatched bases: 5. Germline CDR1 and CDR2: ENHRY and SYGVKD. Written as DNA, the CDR3 is TGTGCCATTCGGACAGGGACATACAATGAGCAGTTCTTC. Residues: CAIRTGTYNEQFF.

This chain links TRBV5-1 with TRBJ1-3, with TRBD1 matching over 9 bases. Germline CDR1 is SGHRS and CDR2 is YFSETQ. There are 16 residues in the CDR3. With V trimmed by 3 bases and J by 4 bases, 8 bases remained unmatched. For the CDR3, the DNA is TGCGCCAGCAGCTGGGGGACAGGGTCAGCAGGAAACACCATATATTTT. Amino acids: CASSWGTGSAGNTIYF. Complete variable domain (other parts from reference TRBV5-1 and TRBJ1-3): KAGVTQTPRYLIKTRGQQVTLSCSPISGHRSVSWYQQTPGQGLQFLFEYFSETQRNKGNFPGRFSGRQFSNSRSEMNVSTLELGDSALYLCASSWGTGSAGNTIYFGEGSWLTVV.

The chain carries TRBV6-5 and TRBJ1-2; 9 positions agree with TRBD1. The CDR3 is 16 residues long. J lost 7 bases, V lost 0 bases, and 9 bases had no gene match. Germline CDR1 MNHEY, CDR2 SVGAGI. CDR3 amino acids: CASSYSRDRAPGGYTF. DNA of the CDR3: TGTGCCAGCAGTTACTCGAGGGACAGGGCACCGGGTGGCTACACCTTC.

The J gene is TRBJ2-7, the V gene TRBV30; 7 bases are a match to TRBD1. The germline V gene encodes CDR1 GTSNPN and CDR2 SVGIG (reference sequence). The CDR3 is made up of 11 amino acids. The junction had 3 bases not matched to a gene; V was cut back by 1 base and J by 9 bases. DNA of the CDR3: TGTGCCTGGAGTGACAGGGGCGTGCAGTACTTC. Translation: CAWSDRGVQYF.

Concerning this clone: Other DNA sequences from this sample encode an identical CDR3 as well. The chain links TRBV5-1 to TRBJ2-5; the match to TRBD1 covers 8 bases. Trimming removed 2 bases from V and 4 bases from J; junction bases left unmatched: 1. The CDR3 runs 13 residues. Germline CDR1 and CDR2: SGHRS and YFSETQ. CDR3 amino acids: CASSLQGVETQYF. CDR3 sequence (DNA): TGCGCCAGCAGCTTACAGGGGGTAGAGACCCAGTACTTC.

V and J are TRBV6-1 and TRBJ1-5, with 8 bases that match TRBD1. Germline V CDR1 and CDR2: MNHNS, SASEGT. The trim removed 6 bases at V and 5 bases at J, leaving 9 bases unmatched. This CDR3 is built from 15 residues. CDR3 DNA: TGTGCCAGCAGGCGGACAGGGAGAAAGGATCAGCCCCAGCATTTT. It is translated as CASRRTGRKDQPQHF.

V is TRBV30 and J is TRBJ1-1; 7 nucleotides align to TRBD1. The length of the CDR3 is 13 residues. CDR1 is GTSNPN, CDR2 SVGIG, per germline (reference sequence). J lost 5 bases, V lost 3 bases, and 6 bases had no gene match. The DNA of the CDR3 is TGTGCCTGGAGACGCGACAGGGTGACTGAAGCTTTCTTT. This sequence encodes CAWRRDRVTEAFF.

The chain employs TRBV9 and TRBJ1-1; D uncertain. CDR3 length equals 15 residues. Trimming pared 5 bases from V and 5 bases from J, leaving 19 bases between. Germline V gene sequence: CDR1 SGDLS, CDR2 YYNGEE. This CDR3 reads CASRVAAHSNTEAFF. The CDR3 DNA sequence: TGTGCCAGCAGGGTCGCGGCCCATTCGAATACTGAAGCTTTCTTT.

This chain connects TRBV5-4 to TRBJ1-1, with TRBD1 identical over 7 bases. Trimming at V came to 3 bases and at J to 1 base, leaving 3 bases not matched to a gene. Germline V gene lookup returns CDR1 SGHNT and CDR2 YYREEE (reference sequence). The CDR3 loop spans 14 amino acids. Here the CDR3 DNA reads TGTGCCAGCAGCTGGGGGGACAGGAACACTGAAGCTTTCTTT. The encoded protein is CASSWGDRNTEAFF.